The entry below gives a single TCR beta chain sequence along with its context. TCR beta CDR3 amplification used RNA transcripts. HTBI primers primed a first-round RT-PCR, and a second-round multiplex PCR followed. TCRdb reanalysed the multiplex PCR reads using MiXCR and keeps one entry per CDR3 protein. The data show roughly 39,000 distinct CDR3 sequences, around half seen once. The data derive from a study of Graves' ophthalmopathy and Graves' hyperthyroidism. Hyperthyroidism patients were newly diagnosed, under 2 months' duration, aged 18 to 65. Thyroid ultrasound, orbital computed tomography, TRAb, serum thyroxine and clinical symptoms formed the basis of diagnosis. The source material was peripheral blood. This TCR was sampled from an adult woman with stable Graves' hyperthyroidism.

CDR3 region: CASSYSGRGVIQYF. The CDR3 bases are TGTGCCAGCAGTTACTCGGGAAGAGGGGTCATTCAGTACTTC. The chain carries TRBV6-5 and TRBJ2-4; D is tentatively TRBD1 or TRBD2 (5 bases each). V was shortened by 0 bases and J by 9 bases, with 12 bases between the two germline ends. The CDR3 has 14 residues. Germline V gene lookup returns CDR1 MNHEY and CDR2 SVGAGI.